These 16 T cell receptor beta chains share one sample of origin, sequenced in a study of T cell repertoires in aging, cancer and after chemotherapy. Rearranged V-D-J TRB sequences were amplified with a mixed TRB-A/B primer pool. Each CDR3 protein is one row after TCRdb ran MiXCR on the multiplex PCR reads. The sample lists about 1,200 distinct CDR3 sequences, under 30% occurring once. The template was genomic DNA from peripheral blood, not RNA. Sequenced sample: blood. The receptors were sampled from a human donor with a blood cancer.

By its share, this clonotype is large. The rearrangement uses TRBV6-5 and TRBJ2-3; possibly TRBD1 for D (6 bases). V dropped 5 bases and J dropped 0 bases, with 18 bases sitting between them. CDR3 length: 17 residues. Germline V lookup: CDR1 MNHEY, CDR2 SVGAGI. The CDR3 DNA sequence: TGTGCCAGCAGTGCTAGGCCTACGGGACATAGCACAGATACGCAGTATTTT. Amino acid sequence: CASSARPTGHSTDTQYF.

The J gene is TRBJ2-2, the V gene TRBV5-6, with D perhaps being TRBD1 or TRBD2 (6 bases each). In germline, CDR1 is SGHDT, CDR2 YYEEEE. Trimming shortened V by 5 bases and J by 1 base, and 15 bases separated the two germline ends. CDR3 length: 16 residues. For the CDR3, the DNA is TGTGCCAGCAGACAACAGGGAGGCAAGAACACCGGGGAGCTGTTTTTT. Translated, it gives CASRQQGGKNTGELFF.

The chain couples TRBV7-6 to TRBJ2-1; D is uncertain. Trimming removed 6 bases at V and 12 bases at J, with 15 bases between. The germline gives CDR1 SGHVS, CDR2 FNYEAQ. The CDR3 consists of 12 residues. CDR3: CASRSDGGRQFF. The DNA of the CDR3 is TGTGCCAGCAGATCCGACGGTGGTAGGCAGTTCTTC.

The chain couples TRBV30 to TRBJ1-1; 8 bases are shared with TRBD1. The CDR3 extends over 14 amino acids. CDR1 GTSNPN and CDR2 SVGIG come from the germline V gene (reference sequence). J was trimmed by 7 bases and V by 3 bases; bases with no gene match: 10. CDR3 in DNA: TGTGCCTGGAGCGACACCAGGGGGCCAGGTGAAGCTTTCTTT. Translated: CAWSDTRGPGEAFF.

This clonotype is classed as large. The rearrangement uses TRBV15 and TRBJ2-3, with a possible D match to TRBD2 (5 bases). CDR3 length: 12 residues. The V end was cut by 3 bases, the J end by 5 bases, with 6 bases between. Germline CDR1 and CDR2: LNHNV and YYDKDF (reference sequence). CDR3 sequence (DNA): TGTGCCACCAGCAGCGGGATAGATACGCAGTATTTT. Its translation: CATSSGIDTQYF.

This clonotype is labeled as large (0.1 to 1%). The chain carries TRBV27 and TRBJ2-1; 7 bases are shared with TRBD2. The CDR3 length is 13 residues. J lost 8 bases, V lost 3 bases, and 4 bases had no gene match. The germline V gene encodes CDR1 MNHEY and CDR2 SMNVEV (reference sequence). The CDR3: CASSFASGHEQFF. The CDR3, as DNA: TGTGCCAGCAGTTTTGCTAGCGGCCATGAGCAGTTCTTC.

This chain connects TRBV18 to TRBJ2-3; TRBD2 aligns across 9 bases. There are 18 residues in the CDR3. Unmatched junction bases numbered 10, after V lost 3 bases and J lost 0 bases. Germline-derived CDR1 and CDR2 are KGHSH and LQKENI. Here the CDR3 reads CASSPLVGGGASTDTQYF. Here the CDR3 DNA reads TGTGCCAGCTCACCCCTGGTCGGCGGGGGGGCCAGCACAGATACGCAGTATTTT. The full variable domain, in which reference TRBV18 and TRBJ2-3 provide the parts outside the CDR3, is NAGVMQNPRHLVRRRGQEARLRCSPMKGHSHVYWYRQLPEEGLKFMVYLQKENIIDESGMPKERFSAEFPKEGPSILRIQQVVRGDSAAYFCASSPLVGGGASTDTQYFGPGTRLTVL.

By share, this clonotype ranks as medium-sized. The chain joins TRBV5-6 to TRBJ1-4; TRBD1 matches 9 bases. J was trimmed by 9 bases and V by 6 bases; bases with no gene match: 12. The V gene's germline CDR1 is SGHDT and CDR2 YYEEEE. This CDR3 spans 15 amino acids. This CDR3 is CASNLRGQGSKKLFF. CDR3 nucleotide sequence: TGTGCCAGCAACCTCAGAGGACAGGGGAGTAAAAAACTGTTTTTT.

The J gene is TRBJ2-1, the V gene TRBV4-2, with D possibly called TRBD1 or TRBD2 (6 bases each). Per the germline V gene, CDR1 is LGHNA and CDR2 is YNFKEQ. CDR3 length: 17 amino acids. Trimming took 2 bases from V and 0 from J, leaving 14 bases between them. As DNA, the CDR3 is TGTGCCAGCAGCCAATGGGGGGCCGGGAGCTCCTACAATGAGCAGTTCTTC. It specifies CASSQWGAGSSYNEQFF.

By share, this clonotype ranks as medium-sized (0.01 to 0.1%). The chain is built from TRBV27 and TRBJ1-5; D perhaps matches TRBD1 (6 bases). Looked up from germline, CDR1 is MNHEY and CDR2 is SMNVEV (reference sequence). This CDR3 has 13 amino acids. V was trimmed by 3 bases and J by 5 bases, leaving 8 bases between them. CDR3 bases: TGTGCCAGCAGTTTGGGGGGGCATCAGCCCCAGCATTTT. This translates into CASSLGGHQPQHF.

This clonotype came up a few times. V and J are TRBV20-1 and TRBJ2-5, with 8 nucleotides matching TRBD1. This CDR3 is 13 amino acids long. The V segment lost 4 bases and the J segment 1 base; nucleotides outside the gene matches: 2. Germline V gene sequence: CDR1 DFQATT, CDR2 SNEGSKA (reference sequence). CDR3 sequence: CSATDRGQETQYF. For the CDR3, the DNA is TGCAGTGCTACCGACAGGGGCCAAGAGACCCAGTACTTC.

Only a few counts were recorded for this clonotype. The J gene is TRBJ2-3, the V gene TRBV20-1; tentatively, D is TRBD1 or TRBD2 (5 bases each). Germline V lookup: CDR1 DFQATT, CDR2 SNEGSKA (reference sequence). The CDR3 runs 15 residues. Trimming shortened V by 3 bases and J by 1 base, and 14 bases separated the two germline ends. The CDR3 nucleotides read TGCAGTGCTAGTTTACGAGTGGGGGGCACAGATACGCAGTATTTT. Amino acids: CSASLRVGGTDTQYF.

The V gene is TRBV29-1, the J gene TRBJ1-2, with D maybe TRBD1 (5 bases). CDR1 SQVTM and CDR2 ANQGSEA come from the germline V gene. Between the trimmed V and J ends, which lost 3 bases and 10 bases, there was a span of 15 bases. The CDR3 extends over 12 amino acids. CDR3 sequence (DNA): TGCAGCGTTGATCAGGGAAACTATAACTACACCTTC. It encodes CSVDQGNYNYTF. Combining the CDR3 with reference TRBV29-1 and TRBJ1-2 gives the whole variable domain SAVISQKPSRDICQRGTSLTIQCQVDSQVTMMFWYRQQPGQSLTLIATANQGSEATYESGFVIDKFPISRPNLTFSTLTVSNMSPEDSSIYLCSVDQGNYNYTFGSGTRLTVV.

The chain links TRBV6-1 to TRBJ1-1; D gene unclear. Trimming pared 3 bases from V and 7 bases from J, leaving 18 bases between. The germline V gene encodes CDR1 MNHNS and CDR2 SASEGT. CDR3 length: 15 amino acids. CDR3 bases: TGTGCCAGCAGTGACCCCGGGTGGGTTGTAGGTGAAGCTTTCTTT. It yields the protein CASSDPGWVVGEAFF.

This CDR3 reads CASSLVRGSEQYF. CDR3 sequence (DNA): TGTGCCAGCAGCTTAGTTCGGGGTTCCGAGCAGTACTTC. The V call is TRBV27, the J call TRBJ2-7, with a possible D match to TRBD2 (5 bases). The CDR3 totals 13 residues. V lost 6 bases and J lost 6, with 15 bases in between. The germline gives CDR1 MNHEY, CDR2 SMNVEV (reference sequence).

Only a few counts were recorded for this clonotype. V usage is TRBV27 and J usage is TRBJ2-7; 10 nucleotides align to TRBD2. The germline V gene encodes CDR1 MNHEY and CDR2 SMNVEV (reference sequence). Losses at the gene ends were 5 bases for V and 0 bases for J; bases not matched to a gene: 4. The CDR3 runs 15 residues. As DNA, the CDR3 is TGTGCCAGCAGTCGCCCTAGCGGGGGCTCCTACGAGCAGTACTTC. Protein product: CASSRPSGGSYEQYF.